The present T cell receptor (beta chain) was sequenced within a study of cytomegalovirus exposure and HLA in healthy donors. Amplification used 60 Vbeta primers and 13 Jbeta primers. TCRdb keeps only in-frame clones here, not all; method: immunoSEQ multiplex PCR. The sample has more than 140,000 clones; 75% are singletons. Germline trimming cut 7 bases from V and 8 bases from J; bases unmatched to any gene: 9. The CDR3 spans 14 residues. Germline V gives CDR1 MGHRA, CDR2 YSYEKL. The sequenced material came from PBMCs. The receptor was isolated from a man aged 35 to 55 in good health and CMV-seronegative. The J gene is TRBJ1-4, the V gene TRBV4-1; 8 bases map to TRBD1. CDR3 protein: CASKQGRGQEKLFF. In nucleotides, the CDR3 is TGCGCCAGCAAACAGGGCAGGGGGCAGGAAAAACTGTTTTTT.